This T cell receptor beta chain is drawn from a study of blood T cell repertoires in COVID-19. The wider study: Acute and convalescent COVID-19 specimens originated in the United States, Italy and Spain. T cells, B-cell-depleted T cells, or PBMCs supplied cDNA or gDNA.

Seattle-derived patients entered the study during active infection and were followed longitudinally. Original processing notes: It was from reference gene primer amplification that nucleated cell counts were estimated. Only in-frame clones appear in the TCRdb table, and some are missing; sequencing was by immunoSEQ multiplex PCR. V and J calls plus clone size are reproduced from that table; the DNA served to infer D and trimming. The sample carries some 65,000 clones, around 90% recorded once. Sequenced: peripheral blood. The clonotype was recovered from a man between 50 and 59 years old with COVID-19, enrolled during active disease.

This CDR3 is CASSYPGGPPQAQHF. The DNA for the CDR3 is TGTGCCAGCAGTTACCCCGGGGGGCCCCCTCAAGCCCAGCATTTT. This chain joins TRBV28 and TRBJ1-5; D is possibly TRBD1 (6 bases). Germline V gene lookup returns CDR1 MDHEN and CDR2 SYDVKM. V lost 4 bases to trimming and J lost 11 bases, with 21 bases between them. The CDR3 has 15 residues.